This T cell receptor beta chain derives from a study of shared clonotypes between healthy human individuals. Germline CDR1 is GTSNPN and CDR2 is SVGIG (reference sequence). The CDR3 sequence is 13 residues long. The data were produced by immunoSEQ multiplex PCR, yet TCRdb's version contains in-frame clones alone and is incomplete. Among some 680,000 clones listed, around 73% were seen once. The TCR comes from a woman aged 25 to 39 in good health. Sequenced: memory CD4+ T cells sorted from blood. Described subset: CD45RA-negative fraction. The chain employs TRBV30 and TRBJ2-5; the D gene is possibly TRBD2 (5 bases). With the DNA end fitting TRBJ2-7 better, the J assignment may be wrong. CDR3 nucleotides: TGTGCCTGGAAGCCGGGAATGAATTACGAGCAGTACTTC. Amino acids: CAWKPGMNYEQYF.